A selection of T cell receptor beta chains follows, all from one sample in a study of beta chain features in type 1 diabetes. Measured with immunoSEQ multiplex PCR; TCRdb has only the in-frame clones, and not every one. In the table there are about 900,000 clones, about a sixth of which are singletons. Sequenced sample: naive CD4+ T cells from blood. These receptors originate from a woman between 18 and 29 years old in good health. CDR3s include the opening cysteine and the closing phenylalanine or tryptophan. The D gene is left open where the match is weak. Rows may omit the clone size; those that give it use once, few, many or a size class.

>TRBV4-3|NA|13|NA|TRBJ2-1
TGCGCCAGCAGCCAAGGACTTTACAGTGAGCAGTTCTTC
CASSQGLYSEQFF
>TRBV29-1|NA|12|NA|TRBJ1-1
TGCAGCGTTGTAGGCTCTAACACTGAAGCTTTCTTT
CSVVGSNTEAFF
>TRBV5-1|NA|12|NA|TRBJ2-7
TGCGCCAGCAGCAGGGCTGATTACGAGCAGTACTTC
CASSRADYEQYF
>TRBV6-6|NA|16|TRBD2|TRBJ2-1
TGTGCCAGCAGCACTAGCGGGAGTGGGTTCTACAATGAGCAGTTCTTC
CASSTSGSGFYNEQFF
>TRBV28|few|15|TRBD1|TRBJ2-7
TGTGCCAGCAGTATGAGGACAGGGAGTATTCGGGAGCAGTACTTC
CASSMRTGSIREQYF
>TRBV5-4|few|14|NA|TRBJ2-3
TGTGCCAGCAGCTTGGGGGGACTTCAGGATACGCAGTATTTT
CASSLGGLQDTQYF
>TRBV7-8|few|17|NA|TRBJ1-1
TGTGCCAGCAGCTTATCGCGACTCGGTCGAAGGGGCACTGAAGCTTTCTTT
CASSLSRLGRRGTEAFF
>TRBV18|NA|17|NA|TRBJ1-1
TGTGCCAGCTCACCCCGAACCGCAGGGGCCCAGGGGACTGAAGCTTTCTTT
CASSPRTAGAQGTEAFF
>TRBV7-9|few|13|NA|TRBJ1-5
TGTGCCAGCAGCAACGTCCAGGGTCAGCCCCAGCATTTT
CASSNVQGQPQHF
>TRBV7-9|NA|14|NA|TRBJ2-5
TGTGCCAGCAGCTTAAAAGGGGCGGGGGAGACCCAGTACTTC
CASSLKGAGETQYF
>TRBV7-2|few|15|NA|TRBJ2-2
TGTGCCAGCAGCTCCACAGGTAGCGACACCGGGGAGCTGTTTTTT
CASSSTGSDTGELFF
>TRBV5-1|NA|15|TRBD2|TRBJ2-3
TGCGCCAGCAGCCGGTGGACTAGCGGCACAGATACGCAGTATTTT
CASSRWTSGTDTQYF
>TRBV7-9|few|13|NA|TRBJ1-2
TGTGCCAGCACTAATCAGGGGAACTATGGCTACACCTTC
CASTNQGNYGYTF
>TRBV11-1|NA|15|NA|TRBJ2-1
TGTGCCAGCAGCTTAGTATCTTCTTCGCCGAATGAGCAGTTCTTC
CASSLVSSSPNEQFF
>TRBV5-1|NA|15|NA|TRBJ2-7
TGCGCCAGCAGCCCGGACGGGAGTCGCCTCTACGAGCAGTACTTC
CASSPDGSRLYEQYF
>TRBV28|few|12|TRBD1|TRBJ1-2
TGTGCCAGCAACCGACAGGGGTACGGCTACACCTTC
CASNRQGYGYTF
>TRBV29-1|few|11|NA|TRBJ2-3
TGCAGCGTTATGGAAGTTGATACGCAGTATTTT
CSVMEVDTQYF
>TRBV7-3|NA|17|TRBD2|TRBJ2-5
TGTGCCAGCAGCTTAGGTCTAGCGGGAGGGACGGGAGAGACCCAGTACTTC
CASSLGLAGGTGETQYF
>TRBV5-1|few|16|TRBD1|TRBJ2-4
TGCGCCAGCAGCTTGGCTACAGGGGGCCGAGAAAACATTCAGTACTTC
CASSLATGGRENIQYF
>TRBV28|NA|14|NA|TRBJ2-7
TGTGCCAGCAGCAGAGGGGGTGTCGCTAACGAGCAGTACTTC
CASSRGGVANEQYF
>TRBV7-2|NA|14|NA|TRBJ2-1
TGTGCCAGCAGCCGGGCGTTAGTGTACAATGAGCAGTTCTTC
CASSRALVYNEQFF
>TRBV10-1|few|13|NA|TRBJ1-1
TGCGCCAGCAGTGATGGCGGGAACACTGAAGCTTTCTTT
CASSDGGNTEAFF
>TRBV28|NA|14|NA|TRBJ1-1
TGTGCCAGCAGTTTCTCGACAGTGAACACTGAAGCTTTCTTT
CASSFSTVNTEAFF
>TRBV28|NA|17|TRBD1|TRBJ1-2
TGTGCCAGCAGCCGAGATTTCTTCAGACAGGGGGGATGGGGCTACACCTTC
CASSRDFFRQGGWGYTF
>TRBV4-2|few|16|TRBD2|TRBJ2-7
TGTGCCAGCAGCCAAGATGCTAGCGGGAGCGTCCGGGTGCAGTACTTC
CASSQDASGSVRVQYF
>TRBV11-2|NA|19|TRBD2|TRBJ2-3
TGTGCCAGCATGCAGGTAGCGGGAGGGCCGGGTCTTGGCACAGATACGCAGTATTTT
CASMQVAGGPGLGTDTQYF
>TRBV7-9|NA|14|NA|TRBJ1-2
TGTGCCAGCAGCCGAAATGGAAGGGACTATGGCTACACCTTC
CASSRNGRDYGYTF
>TRBV19|NA|16|TRBD2|TRBJ2-3
TGTGCCAGTAGTCGATCCAGGACTAGCCGCACAGATACGCAGTATTTT
CASSRSRTSRTDTQYF
>TRBV2|NA|18|NA|TRBJ1-2
TGTGCCAGCAGTAATTTCCCCCGTTCTGGAGGGATTAACTATGGCTACACCTTC
CASSNFPRSGGINYGYTF
>TRBV2|NA|14|NA|TRBJ2-7
TGTGCCAGCAGATATAGCGGAATATCCCACGAGCAGTACTTC
CASRYSGISHEQYF
>TRBV6-6|few|14|NA|TRBJ1-1
TGTGCCAGCACGGGGATGCCCATGAACACTGAAGCTTTCTTT
CASTGMPMNTEAFF
>TRBV19|NA|15|NA|TRBJ1-1
TGTGCCAGTAGATTCGGGACCCCGCGGAACACTGAAGCTTTCTTT
CASRFGTPRNTEAFF
>TRBV6-5|NA|15|NA|TRBJ2-7
TGTGCCAGCAAAAGGGACTCCATTAGCTCCTACGAGCAGTACTTC
CASKRDSISSYEQYF
>TRBV27|NA|17|TRBD1|TRBJ2-3
TGTGCCAGCACCCCCAACCCCCAGGACAGGGGCACAGATACGCAGTATTTT
CASTPNPQDRGTDTQYF
>TRBV6-6|NA|14|NA|TRBJ2-2
TGTGCCAGCAGTTTTAGCCGTGGCACCGGGGAGCTGTTTTTT
CASSFSRGTGELFF
>TRBV2|NA|16|TRBD1|TRBJ1-1
TGTGCCAGCAGTGAATTGACAGGGGGATCTAACACTGAAGCTTTCTTT
CASSELTGGSNTEAFF
>TRBV29-1|few|14|TRBD2|TRBJ2-3
TGCAGCGTTGTCCGGACTAGCGGGACAGATACGCAGTATTTT
CSVVRTSGTDTQYF
>TRBV21-1|few|16|NA|TRBJ2-1
TGTGCCAGCAGCAAAGGGGAGGGGACTGCTCTATGTGAGCAGTTCTTC
CASSKGEGTALCEQFF
>TRBV5-4|few|13|NA|TRBJ1-1
TGTGCCAGCAGCTCGGACACGCAGACTGAAGCTTTCTTT
CASSSDTQTEAFF
>TRBV7-2|NA|15|NA|TRBJ2-2
TGTGCCAGCAGCTTTTCTAGTCAGAACACCGGGGAGCTGTTTTTT
CASSFSSQNTGELFF
>TRBV28|NA|15|TRBD1|TRBJ2-5
TGTGCCAGCAGTTCCCCCGACAGGGCGAAAGAGACCCAGTACTTC
CASSSPDRAKETQYF
>TRBV29-1|few|13|NA|TRBJ2-5
TGCAGCGCCTGCCGGGAACCAGTAGAGACCCAGTACTTC
CSACREPVETQYF
>TRBV9|NA|15|TRBD1|TRBJ1-3
TGTGCCAGCAGCGCCTCGGGACAGGGTGGAAACACCATATATTTT
CASSASGQGGNTIYF
>TRBV6-5|NA|15|TRBD1|TRBJ1-2
TGTGCCAGCAGTTACTCCGGACAGGGGTCCTATGGCTACACCTTC
CASSYSGQGSYGYTF
>TRBV5-4|few|18|TRBD2|TRBJ2-1
TGTGCCAGCAGCTTGGGGCCCTTAAGACTAGCGGGAGATGTTGAGCAGTTCTTC
CASSLGPLRLAGDVEQFF